This entry lists 18 T cell receptor beta chains sequenced from one sample in a study of T cell responses to AZD1222 COVID-19 vaccine. The repertoire was sequenced with immunoSEQ multiplex PCR; TCRdb's copy has only in-frame clones and lacks some. The data show around 130,000 clones, around 87% seen once. This sample comprised peripheral blood, obtained 28 days after the second AZD1222 dose. The receptors stem from an adult who received the AZD1222 COVID-19 vaccine.

This clone was seen once. The chain links TRBV7-2 to TRBJ2-3; 14 bases map to TRBD2. CDR3 length: 17 amino acids. CDR1 and CDR2 from the germline V gene are SGHTA and FQGNSA. Germline trimming cut 5 bases from V and 5 bases from J; bases unmatched to any gene: 9. The DNA for the CDR3 is TGTGCCAGCAGCCTCGGACTAGCGGGGGGCCATGGAGATACGCAGTATTTT. The encoded protein is CASSLGLAGGHGDTQYF. The whole variable domain, filled in from reference TRBV7-2 and TRBJ2-3, reads GAGVSQSPSNKVTEKGKDVELRCDPISGHTALYWYRQSLGQGLEFLIYFQGNSAPDKSGLPSDRFSAERTGGSVSTLTIQRTQQEDSAVYLCASSLGLAGGHGDTQYFGPGTRLTVL.

The table lists this clone with a few counts. The rearrangement links TRBV30 to TRBJ2-7; tentative D call: TRBD1 (6 bases). Germline CDR1 reads GTSNPN; CDR2 reads SVGIG (reference sequence). The CDR3 is 11 residues long. Trimming took off 7 bases at V and 1 base at J, with 8 bases between the two ends. CDR3 region: CALGQSYEQYF. The CDR3, as DNA: TGTGCCTTAGGACAGTCCTACGAGCAGTACTTC.

The chain uses TRBV5-1 and TRBJ1-1; 9 bases line up with TRBD1. Germline trimming cut 4 bases from V and 3 bases from J; bases unmatched to any gene: 4. The CDR3 extends over 14 amino acids. From germline, CDR1 is SGHRS and CDR2 YFSETQ. CDR3 nucleotide sequence: TGCGCCAGCAGCCCCAGACAGGGGGACACTGAAGCTTTCTTT. Translation gives CASSPRQGDTEAFF.

The chain is built from TRBV5-1 and TRBJ1-6; 9 nucleotides agree with TRBD1. Germline lookup yields CDR1 SGHRS and CDR2 YFSETQ. J lost 10 bases, V lost 0 bases, and 11 bases had no gene match. The CDR3 spans 17 residues. CDR3 bases: TGCGCCAGCAGCTTGGTTCCGCAGGGGACAGGGCTCTCACCCCTCCACTTT. Protein: CASSLVPQGTGLSPLHF.

This chain links TRBV11-2 with TRBJ2-5; D remains ambiguous. V dropped 0 bases and J dropped 0 bases, with 11 bases sitting between them. The CDR3 is 16 residues long. Germline V gives CDR1 SGHAT, CDR2 FQNNGV. The CDR3 DNA sequence: TGTGCCAGCAGCTTAGAGCGCTACCAGTACCAAGAGACCCAGTACTTC. Its translation: CASSLERYQYQETQYF.

The chain couples TRBV3-1 (or the pseudogene TRBV3-2) to TRBJ2-2; 8 bases align to TRBD1. The CDR3 is 17 amino acids. Germline V gene lookup returns CDR1 LGHDT and CDR2 YNNKEL (reference sequence). The junction had 10 bases not matched to a gene; V was cut back by 4 bases and J by 3 bases. CDR3 bases: TGTGCCAGCAGCCGCCGCTCAGGGACAGGTTACACCGGGGAGCTGTTTTTT. It yields the protein CASSRRSGTGYTGELFF.

V and J are TRBV11-1 and TRBJ2-7; 9 bases are a match to TRBD1. The junction had 8 bases not matched to a gene; V was cut back by 4 bases and J by 4 bases. The V gene's germline CDR1 is SGHAT and CDR2 FQDESV (reference sequence). The CDR3 length is 15 residues. For the CDR3, the DNA is TGTGCCAGCAGCTCCGGGACAGGGTATGGGTACGAGCAGTACTTC. This sequence encodes CASSSGTGYGYEQYF.

The rearrangement joins TRBV27 to TRBJ2-7; the match to TRBD2 covers 7 bases. Germline CDR1 and CDR2: MNHEY and SMNVEV (reference sequence). V lost 1 base and J lost 0; bases outside the gene matches: 3. The length of the CDR3 is 15 residues. CDR3 coding DNA: TGTGCCAGCAGTTTATGGCGGGGGAGCTCCTACGAGCAGTACTTC. Its translation: CASSLWRGSSYEQYF.

The V gene is TRBV19, the J gene TRBJ1-2, with D unclear. Germline assignment: CDR1 LNHDA and CDR2 SQIVND (reference sequence). The V and J ends lost 1 base and 4 bases respectively, with 7 bases between them. The CDR3 is 13 residues long. The CDR3: CASSIGRSYGYTF. The CDR3 coding sequence is TGTGCCAGTAGTATAGGGCGAAGCTATGGCTACACCTTC.

A single count supports this clone. V usage is TRBV15 and J usage is TRBJ2-3; D possibly corresponds to TRBD1 (6 bases). This CDR3 region has 15 residues. V lost 3 bases, J lost 10 bases, and 20 bases lay in between. Germline-derived CDR1 and CDR2 are LNHNV and YYDKDF (reference sequence). The CDR3 sequence: CATSSIRDKTAAQYF. The CDR3 DNA follows: TGTGCCACCAGCAGTATACGGGACAAAACCGCCGCGCAGTATTTT.

V is TRBV2 and J is TRBJ2-2, with D perhaps TRBD2 (5 bases). V lost 8 bases, J lost 5 bases, and 12 bases lay in between. Germline V CDR1 and CDR2: SNHLY, FYNNEI. The CDR3 is 13 residues long. For the CDR3, the DNA is TGTGCCAGCGGGAGAATAGGGACCGGGGAGCTGTTTTTT. It yields the protein CASGRIGTGELFF.

CDR3 protein: CASSIGVNSQPQHF. Here the CDR3 DNA reads TGTGCCAGTAGTATAGGGGTCAATTCTCAGCCCCAGCATTTT. V and J are TRBV19 and TRBJ1-5, with D uncertain. The germline V gene has CDR1 LNHDA and CDR2 SQIVND (reference sequence). The CDR3 length is 14 residues. V gave up 1 base and J gave up 6 bases, with 10 bases separating them.

The chain combines TRBV30 with TRBJ1-2; TRBD1 matches at 8 bases. Germline V lookup: CDR1 GTSNPN, CDR2 SVGIG (reference sequence). V lost 3 bases to trimming and J lost 3 bases; unmatched junction nucleotides: 6. The CDR3 loop spans 14 amino acids. CDR3 residues: CAWSRQGLDYGYTF. CDR3 sequence (DNA): TGTGCCTGGAGCAGACAGGGGTTAGACTATGGCTACACCTTC.

The CDR3 nucleotides are TGCGCCAGCAGCCAAGATAGGACTAGTGGGACCCAGTACTTC. Residues: CASSQDRTSGTQYF. The rearrangement joins TRBV4-1 to TRBJ2-5; TRBD2 aligns across 7 bases. Trimming at V came to 0 bases and at J to 7 bases, leaving 5 bases not matched to a gene. The germline CDR1 and CDR2 sequences are MGHRA and YSYEKL. The CDR3 is 14 amino acids.

This chain uses TRBV29-1 with TRBJ2-5; D unclear. CDR3 length: 13 amino acids. The V gene lost 3 bases and the J gene lost 7 bases, with 15 bases spanning the gap. Germline V gives CDR1 SQVTM, CDR2 ANQGSEA. Here the CDR3 DNA reads TGCAGCGTTGACTTTTACAGCCCCCGGACCCAGTACTTC. Translated, it gives CSVDFYSPRTQYF.

V usage is TRBV6-6 and J usage is TRBJ2-5, with 10 nucleotides matching TRBD1. V gave up 6 bases and J gave up 4 bases; unmatched junction bases: 8. This CDR3 has 15 amino acids. CDR1 is MNHNY, CDR2 SVGAGI, per germline (reference sequence). In nucleotides, the CDR3 is TGTGCCAGCAGAGACAGGGGGCGAGTCTTAGAGACCCAGTACTTC. It yields the protein CASRDRGRVLETQYF.

The V and J genes are TRBV4-3 and TRBJ2-1; tentatively, D is TRBD2 (5 bases). The germline CDR1 and CDR2 sequences are LGHNA and YSLEER. The CDR3 spans 17 residues. Trimming cost V 3 bases and J 0 bases, with 15 bases left between them. The chain's CDR3 is CASSQDSRRSSYNEQFF. The CDR3 coding sequence is TGCGCCAGCAGCCAGGACTCTCGGCGGAGCTCCTACAATGAGCAGTTCTTC.

The chain has TRBV28 and TRBJ1-2, with TRBD1 as a possible D gene (5 bases). The germline CDR1 and CDR2 sequences are MDHEN and SYDVKM. The ends were cut back, 1 base at V and 5 bases at J, with 14 bases in the middle. The CDR3 has 15 residues. In nucleotides, the CDR3 is TGTGCCAGCAGTTTATCGAGGACATGGTGGTATGGCTACACCTTC. As protein: CASSLSRTWWYGYTF.